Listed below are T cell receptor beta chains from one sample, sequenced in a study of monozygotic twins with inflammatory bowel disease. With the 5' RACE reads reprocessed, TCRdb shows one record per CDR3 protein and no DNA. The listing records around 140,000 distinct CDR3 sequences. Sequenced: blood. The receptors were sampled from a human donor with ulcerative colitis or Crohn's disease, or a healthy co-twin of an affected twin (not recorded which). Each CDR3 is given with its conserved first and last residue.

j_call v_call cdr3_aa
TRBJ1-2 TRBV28 CASRLVGGINYGYTF
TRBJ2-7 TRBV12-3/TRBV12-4 CASSFGRRPYEQYF
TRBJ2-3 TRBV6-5 CASRNLGDTQYF
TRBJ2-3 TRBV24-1 CATSDPLIGSTDTQYF
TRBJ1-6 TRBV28 CASSLGAGGRNSPLHF
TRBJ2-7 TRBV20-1 CSARDVQDYEQYF
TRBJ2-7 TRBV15 CATSSLNRGPRGEQYF
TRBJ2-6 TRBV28 CASSTPLQTSFGANVLTF
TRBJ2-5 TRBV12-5 CASAKASRGEETQYF
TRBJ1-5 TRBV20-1 CSARDGGQPQHF
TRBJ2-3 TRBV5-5 CASNQLATDTQYF
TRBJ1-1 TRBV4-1 CASSQAGLGGGAFF
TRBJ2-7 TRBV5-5 CASSILREKYEQYF
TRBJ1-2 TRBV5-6 CASSRTEGPYGYTF
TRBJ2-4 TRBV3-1 CASSPTLAKNIQYF
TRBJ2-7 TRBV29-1 CSVEGTGVYEQYF
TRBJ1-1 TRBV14 CASSLAGAAEAFF
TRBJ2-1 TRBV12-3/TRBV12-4 CASSPSGSRNEQFF
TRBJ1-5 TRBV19 CASSIGGRGRAQPQHF
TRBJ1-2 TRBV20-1 CSAPAGIRGYTF
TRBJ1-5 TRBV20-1 CSARDAGDQPQHF
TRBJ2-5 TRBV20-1 CSARGFGTGNEETQYF
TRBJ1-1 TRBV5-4 CASSTPARGTEAFF
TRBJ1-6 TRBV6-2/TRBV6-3 CASSSTRSPLHF
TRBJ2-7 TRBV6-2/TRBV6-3 CASRLGTQIYEQYF
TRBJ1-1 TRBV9 CASSVAGLANTEAFF
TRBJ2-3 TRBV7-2 CASSSGTTVGTDTQYF
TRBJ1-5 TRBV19 CASRDSSNQPQHF
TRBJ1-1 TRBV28 CASSEQKTEAFF
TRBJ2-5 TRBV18 CASSPRGKKQETQYF
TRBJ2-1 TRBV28 CASRSLDRGLNEQFF